The next 11 T cell receptor beta chains were all read from a single sample in a study of blood T cell repertoires in COVID-19. Clones were read by immunoSEQ multiplex PCR, and TCRdb kept only the in-frame ones, dropping some. The repertoire holds around 360,000 clones, with more than 75% as singletons. Sequencing was carried out using peripheral blood. These receptors were taken from a woman aged 25 to 39 with COVID-19, enrolled during active disease.

The gene calls are TRBV30 and TRBJ2-2; perhaps TRBD1 as D (6 bases). The CDR3 is 14 residues long. Trimming left V 3 bases short and J 2 bases short, with 10 bases between. Germline V gene data show CDR1 as GTSNPN and CDR2 as SVGIG (reference sequence). CDR3 region: CAWSTGYNTGELFF. CDR3 nucleotides: TGTGCCTGGAGCACAGGGTATAACACCGGGGAGCTGTTTTTT.

J is TRBJ2-7 and V is TRBV4-1, with 7 bases lining up with TRBD1. The CDR3 consists of 15 residues. CDR1 and CDR2 (germline): MGHRA, YSYEKL. Trimming took 1 base from V and 5 from J; bases not matched to a gene: 8. CDR3 amino acids: CASSQVVTGRDEQYF. The CDR3 bases are TGCGCCAGCAGCCAAGTTGTGACAGGGAGAGACGAGCAGTACTTC.

This chain joins TRBV2 and TRBJ2-5; a weak D match, TRBD2 (5 bases). V lost 6 bases and J lost 1, with 9 bases in between. This CDR3 has 13 residues. Germline V lookup: CDR1 SNHLY, CDR2 FYNNEI. The CDR3 DNA reads as TGTGCCAGCAGCTGGACTTTCCAAGAGACCCAGTACTTC. Its translation is CASSWTFQETQYF.

The V call is TRBV28, the J call TRBJ2-6, with a weak D call TRBD2 (5 bases). In germline, CDR1 is MDHEN, CDR2 SYDVKM. Trimming stripped 3 bases from V and 1 base from J, with 7 bases between. The CDR3 is made up of 15 amino acids. Written as DNA, the CDR3 is TGTGCCAGCAGTTTCTCGGGGTCTGGGGCCAACGTCCTGACTTTC. Residues: CASSFSGSGANVLTF.

This chain joins TRBV5-1 and TRBJ2-2; TRBD2 agrees at 15 bases. V was pared by 3 bases and J by 8 bases, with 8 bases of the junction left unmatched. The CDR3 length is 17 residues. Germline values: CDR1 SGHRS, CDR2 YFSETQ. This CDR3 reads CASSSGLAGGPDGELFF. The CDR3, as DNA: TGCGCCAGCAGCTCTGGACTAGCGGGAGGGCCGGATGGGGAGCTGTTTTTT. The variable domain in full, completed from reference TRBV5-1 and TRBJ2-2, reads KAGVTQTPRYLIKTRGQQVTLSCSPISGHRSVSWYQQTPGQGLQFLFEYFSETQRNKGNFPGRFSGRQFSNSRSEMNVSTLELGDSALYLCASSSGLAGGPDGELFFGEGSRLTVL.

This chain links TRBV2 with TRBJ1-5; perhaps TRBD1 as D (6 bases). V gave up 6 bases and J gave up 0 bases, with 9 bases separating them. Germline CDR1 and CDR2: SNHLY and FYNNEI. CDR3 size: 14 residues. The CDR3 here is CASRGQYSNQPQHF. In nucleotides, the CDR3 is TGTGCCAGCAGAGGACAGTATAGCAATCAGCCCCAGCATTTT.

This chain links TRBV28 with TRBJ1-3, with D possibly being TRBD1 (6 bases). The CDR3 is 14 amino acids. V was trimmed by 5 bases and J by 4 bases, leaving 12 bases between them. Looked up from germline, CDR1 is MDHEN and CDR2 is SYDVKM. This CDR3 reads CASSELGAGNTIYF. The CDR3 DNA reads as TGTGCCAGCAGTGAACTGGGGGCCGGAAACACCATATATTTT. The entire variable domain, with the rest obtained from reference TRBV28 and TRBJ1-3, is as follows: DVKVTQSSRYLVKRTGEKVFLECVQDMDHENMFWYRQDPGLGLRLIYFSYDVKMKEKGDIPEGYSVSREKKERFSLILESASTNQTSMYLCASSELGAGNTIYFGEGSWLTVV.

The rearrangement uses TRBV2 and TRBJ2-7, with D possibly matching TRBD2 (6 bases). The V gene's germline CDR1 is SNHLY and CDR2 FYNNEI. Trimming cost V 6 bases and J 0 bases, with 12 bases left between them. This CDR3 contains 14 residues. CDR3: CASRSGGNSYEQYF. CDR3 bases: TGTGCCAGCAGATCGGGCGGGAACTCCTACGAGCAGTACTTC.

This rearrangement joins TRBV4-3 to TRBJ2-7, with D unresolved. Germline V gives CDR1 LGHNA, CDR2 YSLEER. V lost 0 bases to trimming and J lost 2 bases, with 11 bases between them. The CDR3 extends over 15 amino acids. The CDR3 DNA follows: TGCGCCAGCAGCCAAGATCCGACGACACCCTACGAGCAGTACTTC. It specifies CASSQDPTTPYEQYF.

The CDR3 loop is CASSYRGVGSGHEQYF. CDR3 coding DNA: TGTGCCAGCAGTTACCGGGGGGTGGGGTCGGGCCACGAGCAGTACTTC. The chain couples TRBV6-5 to TRBJ2-7; 7 bases fit TRBD2. The junction had 12 bases not matched to a gene; V was cut back by 2 bases and J by 5 bases. The CDR3 contains 16 residues. Germline V CDR1 and CDR2: MNHEY, SVGAGI.

The chain employs TRBV5-6 and TRBJ2-3; TRBD2 agrees at 9 bases. CDR3 size: 16 residues. Per the germline V gene, CDR1 is SGHDT and CDR2 is YYEEEE. The junction had 5 bases not matched to a gene; V was cut back by 1 base and J by 2 bases. The CDR3 reads CASSLSSSGITDTQYF. As DNA, the CDR3 is TGTGCCAGCAGCTTGAGTTCTAGCGGGATCACAGATACGCAGTATTTT.